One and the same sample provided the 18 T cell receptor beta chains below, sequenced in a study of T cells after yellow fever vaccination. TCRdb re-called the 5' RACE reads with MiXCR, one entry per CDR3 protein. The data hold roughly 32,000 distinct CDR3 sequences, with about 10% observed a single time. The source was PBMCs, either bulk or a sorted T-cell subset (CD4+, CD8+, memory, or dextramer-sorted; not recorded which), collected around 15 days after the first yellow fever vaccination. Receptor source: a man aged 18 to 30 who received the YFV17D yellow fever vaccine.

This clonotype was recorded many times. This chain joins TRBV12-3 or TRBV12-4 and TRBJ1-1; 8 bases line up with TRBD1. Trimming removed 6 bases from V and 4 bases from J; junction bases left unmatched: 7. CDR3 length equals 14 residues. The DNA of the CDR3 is TGTGCCAGCAGACCACAGGGGGTCCCCACTGAAGCTTTCTTT. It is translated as CASRPQGVPTEAFF.

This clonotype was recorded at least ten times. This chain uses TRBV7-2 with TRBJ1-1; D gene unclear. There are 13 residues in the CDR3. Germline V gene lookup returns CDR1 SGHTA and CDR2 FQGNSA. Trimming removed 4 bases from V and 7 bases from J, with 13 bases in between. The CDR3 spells CASSSPRRLEAFF. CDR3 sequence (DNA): TGTGCCAGCAGCTCCCCCCGGAGGCTTGAAGCTTTCTTT.

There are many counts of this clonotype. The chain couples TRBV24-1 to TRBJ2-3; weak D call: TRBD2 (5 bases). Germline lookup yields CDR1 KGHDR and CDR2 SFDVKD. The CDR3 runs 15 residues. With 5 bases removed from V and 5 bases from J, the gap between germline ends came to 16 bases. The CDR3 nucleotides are TGTGCCACCAGTGCGACTACTTCGGCTGGAGATACGCAGTATTTT. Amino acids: CATSATTSAGDTQYF.

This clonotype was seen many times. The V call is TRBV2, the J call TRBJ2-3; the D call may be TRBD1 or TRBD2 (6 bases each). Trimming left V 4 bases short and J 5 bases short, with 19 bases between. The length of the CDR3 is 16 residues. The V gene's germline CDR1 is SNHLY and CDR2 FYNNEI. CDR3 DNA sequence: TGTGCCAGCAGTGGGGGGCGGTGGGGGGACGAAGATACGCAGTATTTT. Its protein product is CASSGGRWGDEDTQYF.

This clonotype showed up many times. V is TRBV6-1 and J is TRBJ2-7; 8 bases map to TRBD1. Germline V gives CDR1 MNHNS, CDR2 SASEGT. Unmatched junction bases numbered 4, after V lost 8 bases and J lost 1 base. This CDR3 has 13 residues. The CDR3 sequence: CASRDRSSYEQYF. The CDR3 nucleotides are TGTGCCAGCCGGGACAGGAGTTCCTACGAGCAGTACTTC.

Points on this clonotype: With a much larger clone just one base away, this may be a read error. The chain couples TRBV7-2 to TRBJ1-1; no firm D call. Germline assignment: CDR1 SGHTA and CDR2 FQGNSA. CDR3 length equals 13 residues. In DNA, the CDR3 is TGTGCCACCAGCCAAAGGGTGAACACTGAAGCTTTCTTT. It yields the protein CATSQRVNTEAFF.

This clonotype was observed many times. Here the CDR3 DNA reads TGCAGTGCCTCTAACCCCACCGGGGAGCTGTTTTTT. This translates into CSASNPTGELFF. This sequence joins TRBV20-1 and TRBJ2-2, with unresolved D. The CDR3 runs to 12 residues. With 6 bases removed from V and 4 bases from J, the gap between germline ends came to 9 bases. Germline V gives CDR1 DFQATT, CDR2 SNEGSKA (reference sequence).

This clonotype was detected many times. In nucleotides, the CDR3 is TGTGCCAGCAGCCAAGATGGGGGGAATGGCTACACCTTC. Its protein product is CASSQDGGNGYTF. The chain recombines TRBV4-2 with TRBJ1-2, with D tentatively TRBD1 (5 bases). Trimming took 0 bases from V and 6 from J, leaving 8 bases between them. In germline, CDR1 is LGHNA, CDR2 YNFKEQ. The CDR3 runs 13 residues.

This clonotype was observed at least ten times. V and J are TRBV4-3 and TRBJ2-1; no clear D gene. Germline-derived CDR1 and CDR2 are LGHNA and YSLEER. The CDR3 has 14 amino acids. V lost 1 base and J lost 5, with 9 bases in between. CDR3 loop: CASSQGIPNNEQFF. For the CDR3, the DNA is TGCGCCAGCAGCCAAGGTATCCCCAACAATGAGCAGTTCTTC.

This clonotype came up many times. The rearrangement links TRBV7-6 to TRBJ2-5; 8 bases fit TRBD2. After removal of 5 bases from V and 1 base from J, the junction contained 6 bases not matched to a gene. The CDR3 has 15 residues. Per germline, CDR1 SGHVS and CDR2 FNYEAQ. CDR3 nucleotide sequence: TGTGCCAGCAGCCGCGGGGGGACCCTCCAAGAGACCCAGTACTTC. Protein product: CASSRGGTLQETQYF.

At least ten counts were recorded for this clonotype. The CDR3 DNA follows: TGCGCCAGCAGTGAGTCGGGACTATACGAGCAGTACTTC. Protein product: CASSESGLYEQYF. The chain combines TRBV10-2 with TRBJ2-7, with 7 bases identical to TRBD2. The CDR3 runs 13 residues. Losses at the gene ends were 0 bases for V and 4 bases for J; bases not matched to a gene: 0. The germline V gene encodes CDR1 WSHSY and CDR2 SAAADI.

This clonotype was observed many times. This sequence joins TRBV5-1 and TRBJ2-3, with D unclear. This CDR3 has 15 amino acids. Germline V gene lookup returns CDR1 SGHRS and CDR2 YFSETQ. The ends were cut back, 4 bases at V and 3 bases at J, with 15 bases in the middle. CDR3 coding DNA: TGCGCCAGCAGCCCACGGGCAAAAGCAACAGATACGCAGTATTTT. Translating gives CASSPRAKATDTQYF.

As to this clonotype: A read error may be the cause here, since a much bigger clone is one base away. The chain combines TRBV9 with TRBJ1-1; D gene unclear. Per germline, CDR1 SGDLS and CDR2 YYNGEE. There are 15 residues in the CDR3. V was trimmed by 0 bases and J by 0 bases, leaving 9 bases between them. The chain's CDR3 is CASSVGVDLNTEAFF. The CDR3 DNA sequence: TGTGCCAGCAGCGTAGGAGTGGACCTGAACACTGAAGCTTTCTTT.

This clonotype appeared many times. CDR3 amino acids: CASSSRPTRDTEAFF. The CDR3 DNA reads as TGCGCCAGCAGCTCCCGCCCAACCCGGGACACTGAAGCTTTCTTT. This sequence joins TRBV5-1 and TRBJ1-1; D gene unclear. The CDR3 is 15 amino acids. Germline-derived CDR1 and CDR2 are SGHRS and YFSETQ. Deletions cut 3 bases from V and 3 bases from J, with 15 bases between.

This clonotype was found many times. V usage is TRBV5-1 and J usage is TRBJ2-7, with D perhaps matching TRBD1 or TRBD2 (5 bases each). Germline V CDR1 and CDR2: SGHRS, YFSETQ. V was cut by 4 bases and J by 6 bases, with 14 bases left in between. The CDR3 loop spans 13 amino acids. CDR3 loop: CASSTDVGGEQYF. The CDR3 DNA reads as TGCGCCAGCAGCACGGACGTTGGGGGCGAGCAGTACTTC.

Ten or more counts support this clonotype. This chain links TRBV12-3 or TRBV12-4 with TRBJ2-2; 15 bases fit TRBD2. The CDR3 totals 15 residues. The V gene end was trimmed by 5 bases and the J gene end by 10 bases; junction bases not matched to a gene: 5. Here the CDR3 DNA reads TGTGCCAGCAGTGTGGGACTAGCGGGGGGCGTGGAGCTGTTTTTT. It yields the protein CASSVGLAGGVELFF.

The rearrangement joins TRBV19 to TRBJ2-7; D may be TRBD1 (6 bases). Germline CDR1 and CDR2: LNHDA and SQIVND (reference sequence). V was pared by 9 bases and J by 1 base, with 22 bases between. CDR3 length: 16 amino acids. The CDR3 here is CASSSSPGHLSYEQYF. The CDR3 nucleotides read TGTGCCAGCAGCTCTTCCCCGGGACACCTATCCTACGAGCAGTACTTC.

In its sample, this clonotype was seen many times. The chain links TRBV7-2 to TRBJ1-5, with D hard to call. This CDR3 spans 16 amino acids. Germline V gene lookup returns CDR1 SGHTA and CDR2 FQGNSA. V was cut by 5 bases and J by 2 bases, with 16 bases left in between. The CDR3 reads CASSPRLDGRNQPQHF. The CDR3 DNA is TGTGCCAGCAGCCCCAGGCTTGATGGTCGCAATCAGCCCCAGCATTTT.